This T cell receptor beta chain originates from a study of T cell responses to AZD1222 COVID-19 vaccine. Points from the study as a whole: At baseline, seropositivity was found in only a handful of AZD1222 recipients. Distributed over spike, vaccine-associated CD4 TCRs predominated at 160-218 and 743-854. Possibly, clonal diversity was underestimated; donors were largely white British and included more females.

On this clone itself: Its antigen is currently unknown.

The data were produced by immunoSEQ multiplex PCR, yet TCRdb's version contains in-frame clones alone and is incomplete. The data contain 150,000 to 200,000 clones, 94% of them seen just once; the ten biggest clones take up 7% to 9.5%. The sequencing here drew on peripheral blood, taken on day 0 of AZD1222 vaccination. The sequence was collected from an adult in good health.

The CDR3 sequence is CASSPANTGELFF. The DNA of the CDR3 is TGTGCCAGCAGCCCAGCGAACACCGGGGAGCTGTTTTTT. The chain links TRBV9 to TRBJ2-2; D gene uncertain. Trimming took off 4 bases at V and 0 bases at J, with 4 bases between the two ends. The CDR3 consists of 13 residues. Germline V lookup: CDR1 SGDLS, CDR2 YYNGEE.